The sample holds a few counts of the clone carrying this T cell receptor beta chain. The antigen remains undetermined. This CDR3 contains 14 residues. Between the trimmed V and J ends, which lost 3 bases and 4 bases, there was a span of 10 bases. Germline V CDR1 and CDR2: LNHDA, SQIVND (reference sequence). These data originate in a study of T cells in Graves' hyperthyroidism and ophthalmopathy. Amplified TCR beta CDR3 regions derived from RNA transcripts. Using the HTBI primer set, a first-round RT-PCR was run on the TCR CDR3. One entry per CDR3 protein, called by TCRdb with MiXCR from the multiplex PCR reads. The table records about 660,000 distinct CDR3 sequences, just under 45% of them present only once. Findings and limits, study-wide: From stable hyperthyroidism, ophthalmopathy was separated by a 13 V-J model. The majority of expanded thyroid clonotypes above 0.001 also appeared in blood. The model forecast ophthalmopathy, anticipating it by a median roughly 6.3 months before onset.

The rearrangement joins TRBV19 to TRBJ1-5; D not certain. The receptor's source is an adult man with Graves' disease, either hyperthyroidism or ophthalmopathy (not recorded which). The sample comprised peripheral blood or thyroid tissue (not recorded which). CDR3 residues: CASSMDLPNQPQHF. As DNA, the CDR3 is TGTGCCAGTAGTATGGACCTTCCGAATCAGCCCCAGCATTTT.